This TCR beta chain comes out of a study of cytomegalovirus exposure and HLA in healthy donors. The CDR3 sequence is 15 residues long. Germline V lookup: CDR1 GTSNPN, CDR2 SVGIG (reference sequence). The V and J ends lost 0 bases and 0 bases respectively, with 11 bases between them. Donors in the study were healthy people who gave bone marrow. A note on this clone: The antigen remains unidentified.

Study outcomes and limitations: A prior analysis recorded that most TCR beta V segments were productive about 87% or about 30% of the time. Analyses of presence and absence presupposed an approximately uniform sequencing depth across donors.

In the PCR, 60 Vbeta and 13 Jbeta primers were used. How the authors handled the data: In a later analysis, around 10 million of some 80 million unique beta chains occurred in at least two donors. The protocol was immunoSEQ multiplex PCR, while the TCRdb copy is restricted to in-frame clones and leaves out a portion. V and J calls plus clone size are reproduced from that table; the DNA served to infer D and trimming. This table holds around 120,000 clones, over 60% found once. The chain recombines TRBV30 with TRBJ1-1; no clear D gene. The TCR originated in a woman in her forties in good health and CMV-seropositive. Sequencing used PBMCs. In DNA, the CDR3 is TGTGCCTGGAGTGTATACAGCAGCCTGAACACTGAAGCTTTCTTT. Protein sequence: CAWSVYSSLNTEAFF. Variable domain in full (rest from reference TRBV30 and TRBJ1-1): SQTIHQWPATLVQPVGSPLSLECTVEGTSNPNLYWYRQAAGRGLQLLFYSVGIGQISSEVPQNLSASRPQDRQFILSSKKLLLSDSGFYLCAWSVYSSLNTEAFFGQGTRLTVV.